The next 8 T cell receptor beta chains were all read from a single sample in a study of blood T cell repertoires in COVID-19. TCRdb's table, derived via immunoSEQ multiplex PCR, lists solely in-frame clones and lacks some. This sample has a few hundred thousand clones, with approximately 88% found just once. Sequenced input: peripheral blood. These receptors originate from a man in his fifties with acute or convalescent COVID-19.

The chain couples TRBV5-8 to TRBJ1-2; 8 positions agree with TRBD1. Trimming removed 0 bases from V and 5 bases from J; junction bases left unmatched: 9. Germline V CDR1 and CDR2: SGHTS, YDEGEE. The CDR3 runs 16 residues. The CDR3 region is CASSLATGQGQYGYTF. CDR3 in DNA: TGTGCCAGCAGCTTGGCTACCGGACAGGGCCAGTATGGCTACACCTTC.

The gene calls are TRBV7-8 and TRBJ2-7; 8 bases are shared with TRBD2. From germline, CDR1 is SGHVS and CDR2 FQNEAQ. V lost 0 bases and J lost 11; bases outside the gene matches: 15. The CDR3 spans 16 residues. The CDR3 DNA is TGTGCCAGCAGCTTAGCGCTAACTGGGGGGACTAGTGCTAAGTACTTC. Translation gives CASSLALTGGTSAKYF.

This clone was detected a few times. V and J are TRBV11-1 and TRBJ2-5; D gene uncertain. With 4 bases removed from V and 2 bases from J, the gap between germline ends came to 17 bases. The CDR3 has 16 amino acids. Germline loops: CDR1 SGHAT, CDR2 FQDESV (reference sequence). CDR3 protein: CASSYRRANVQETQYF. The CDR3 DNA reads TGTGCCAGCAGCTATAGGCGAGCGAACGTTCAAGAGACCCAGTACTTC.

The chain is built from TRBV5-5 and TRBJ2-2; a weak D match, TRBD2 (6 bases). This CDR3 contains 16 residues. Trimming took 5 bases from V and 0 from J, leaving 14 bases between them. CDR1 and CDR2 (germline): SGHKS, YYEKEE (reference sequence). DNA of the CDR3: TGTGCCAGCAGGGCGGGACCGATTTCGAACACCGGGGAGCTGTTTTTT. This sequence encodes CASRAGPISNTGELFF. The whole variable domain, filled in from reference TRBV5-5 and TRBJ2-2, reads DAGVTQSPTHLIKTRGQQVTLRCSPISGHKSVSWYQQVLGQGPQFIFQYYEKEERGRGNFPDRFSARQFPNYSSELNVNALLLGDSALYLCASRAGPISNTGELFFGEGSRLTVL.

CDR3 bases: TGTGCCAGCAGCTTAGAGGCAGGGGGCAGGTATGAGCAGTTCTTC. Amino acid sequence: CASSLEAGGRYEQFF. The rearrangement links TRBV11-2 to TRBJ2-1; TRBD1 matches at 8 bases. V lost 0 bases and J lost 8; bases outside the gene matches: 6. The V gene's germline CDR1 is SGHAT and CDR2 FQNNGV. This CDR3 has 15 residues.

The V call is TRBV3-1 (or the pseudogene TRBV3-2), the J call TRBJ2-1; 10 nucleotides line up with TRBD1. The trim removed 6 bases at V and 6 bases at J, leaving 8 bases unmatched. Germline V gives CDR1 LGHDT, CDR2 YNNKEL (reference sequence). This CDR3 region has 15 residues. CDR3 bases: TGTGCCAGCAGGGTGGGGGACAGGGGTTTCAATGAGCAGTTCTTC. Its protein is CASRVGDRGFNEQFF.

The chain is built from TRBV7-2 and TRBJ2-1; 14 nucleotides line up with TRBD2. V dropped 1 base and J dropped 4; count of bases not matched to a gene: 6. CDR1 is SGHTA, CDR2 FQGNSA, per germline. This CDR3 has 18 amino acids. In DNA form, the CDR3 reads TGTGCCAGCAGCTTAGATCGGGGGACTAGCGGGGGTTACAATGAGCAGTTCTTC. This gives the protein CASSLDRGTSGGYNEQFF. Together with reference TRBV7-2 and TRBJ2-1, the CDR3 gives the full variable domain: GAGVSQSPSNKVTEKGKDVELRCDPISGHTALYWYRQSLGQGLEFLIYFQGNSAPDKSGLPSDRFSAERTGGSVSTLTIQRTQQEDSAVYLCASSLDRGTSGGYNEQFFGPGTRLTVL.

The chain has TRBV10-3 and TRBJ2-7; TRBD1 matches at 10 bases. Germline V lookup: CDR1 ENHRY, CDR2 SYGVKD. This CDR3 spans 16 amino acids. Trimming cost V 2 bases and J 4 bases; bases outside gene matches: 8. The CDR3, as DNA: TGTGCCATCAGTGAGCTATTGACAGGGGGCGGTTACGAGCAGTACTTC. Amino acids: CAISELLTGGGYEQYF.